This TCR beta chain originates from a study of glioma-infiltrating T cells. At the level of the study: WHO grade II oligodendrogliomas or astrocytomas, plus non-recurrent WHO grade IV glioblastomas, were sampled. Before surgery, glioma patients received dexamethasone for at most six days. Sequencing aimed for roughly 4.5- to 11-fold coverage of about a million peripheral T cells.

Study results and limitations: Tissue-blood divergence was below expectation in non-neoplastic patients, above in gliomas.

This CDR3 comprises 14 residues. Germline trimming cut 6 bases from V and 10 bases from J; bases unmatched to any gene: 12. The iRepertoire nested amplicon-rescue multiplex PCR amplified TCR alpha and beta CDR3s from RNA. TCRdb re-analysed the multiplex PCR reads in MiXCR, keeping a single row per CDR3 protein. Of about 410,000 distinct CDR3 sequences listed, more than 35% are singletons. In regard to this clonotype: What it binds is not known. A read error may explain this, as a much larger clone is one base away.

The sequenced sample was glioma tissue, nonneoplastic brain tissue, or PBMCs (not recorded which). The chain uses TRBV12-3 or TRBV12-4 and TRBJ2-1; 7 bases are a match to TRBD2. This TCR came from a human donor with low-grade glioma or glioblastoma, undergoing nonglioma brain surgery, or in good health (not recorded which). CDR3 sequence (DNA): TGTGCCAGCAGGGGGGGGAGGGATTCGTACGAGCAGTTCTTC. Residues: CASRGGRDSYEQFF.